A selection of T cell receptor beta chains follows, all from one sample in a study of spatial heterogeneity in lung cancer. A single record per CDR3 protein comes from TCRdb applying MiXCR to the 5' RACE reads. The sample has around 11,000 distinct CDR3 sequences, around 24% seen once. The sequencing used PBMCs, collected at surgery. The receptors come from a female donor with early-stage non-small cell lung cancer. CDR3s include the opening cysteine and the closing phenylalanine or tryptophan. The D gene is left open where the match is weak. Size is stated for part of the rows, as once, few or many counts, or as a class when the clone is expanded.

DNA: TGTGCCAGCAGGAGGACTAGCGGGAGGACGGATGAGCAGTTCTTC
CDR3: CASRRTSGRTDEQFF
J: TRBJ2-1
V: TRBV12-3/TRBV12-4
size: many
D: TRBD2

DNA: TGTGCCAGCAGCCGTAAGTCAGGCACAGATACGCAGTATTTT
CDR3: CASSRKSGTDTQYF
J: TRBJ2-3
V: TRBV12-3/TRBV12-4
size: few
D: .

DNA: TGTGCCAGCACCTTAGTGGGTCTAGCGGGAGGGAATGAGCAGTTCTTC
CDR3: CASTLVGLAGGNEQFF
J: TRBJ2-1
V: TRBV7-2
size: few
D: TRBD2

DNA: TGTGCCAGCAGCTTTGAGCGCCTCGGTTCGGTCGAGCAGTACTTC
CDR3: CASSFERLGSVEQYF
J: TRBJ2-7
V: TRBV11-2
size: .
D: .

DNA: TGCAGCGTTGAAGCGCAGGGCTCTGGGGCCAACGTCCTGACTTTC
CDR3: CSVEAQGSGANVLTF
J: TRBJ2-6
V: TRBV29-1
size: many
D: .

DNA: TGCGCCAGCAGCTCCCGACTAGCGGGACTCTACGAGCAGTACTTC
CDR3: CASSSRLAGLYEQYF
J: TRBJ2-7
V: TRBV5-1
size: .
D: TRBD2

DNA: TGTGCCAGCAGCGCGGTAGATCAGCCCCAGCATTTT
CDR3: CASSAVDQPQHF
J: TRBJ1-5
V: TRBV2
size: .
D: .

DNA: TGCGCCAGCAGTGGGACTAGCGGGAGTTACAATGAGCAGTTCTTC
CDR3: CASSGTSGSYNEQFF
J: TRBJ2-1
V: TRBV10-1
size: many
D: TRBD2

DNA: TGTGCCAGCAGTCGTCGCCCTGACTCAGGCTACGAGCAGTACTTC
CDR3: CASSRRPDSGYEQYF
J: TRBJ2-7
V: TRBV6-2/TRBV6-3
size: medium-sized
D: .

DNA: TGTGCCAGCAGTTTTAATGGACGGATTAATGAAAAACTGTTTTTT
CDR3: CASSFNGRINEKLFF
J: TRBJ1-4
V: TRBV28
size: .
D: .

DNA: TGTGCCAGCAGTTGGACTAGCGGGACCACAGATACGCAGTATTTT
CDR3: CASSWTSGTTDTQYF
J: TRBJ2-3
V: TRBV5-5
size: few
D: TRBD2

DNA: TGCAGTGCTAGCCCTGTATTAGTGGGGGAGCAGTACTTC
CDR3: CSASPVLVGEQYF
J: TRBJ2-7
V: TRBV20-1
size: few
D: .

DNA: TGTGCCACCAGTGATCTGGGTAGCGGGATCAATGAGCAGTTCTTC
CDR3: CATSDLGSGINEQFF
J: TRBJ2-1
V: TRBV24-1
size: .
D: TRBD2

DNA: TGTGCCAGCAGCACCAGCCGGGGGACGCTCGGGACCCAGTACTTC
CDR3: CASSTSRGTLGTQYF
J: TRBJ2-5
V: TRBV7-2
size: .
D: .

DNA: TGTGCCAGCAGCTTCGAGTGGGATAATTCACCCCTCCACTTT
CDR3: CASSFEWDNSPLHF
J: TRBJ1-6
V: TRBV7-9
size: .
D: .

DNA: TGTGCCAGCTTACTATTCGGGACAGGGGCCCCGAATGAGCAGTTCTTC
CDR3: CASLLFGTGAPNEQFF
J: TRBJ2-1
V: TRBV6-2/TRBV6-3
size: few
D: TRBD1

DNA: TGTGCCAGCAGTTGGGTAGCGGGAGGGAGCTCCTACGAGCAGTACTTC
CDR3: CASSWVAGGSSYEQYF
J: TRBJ2-7
V: TRBV12-3/TRBV12-4
size: many
D: TRBD2

DNA: TGTGCCAGCTCACCTCCTCAAGAGACCCAGTACTTC
CDR3: CASSPPQETQYF
J: TRBJ2-5
V: TRBV18
size: few
D: .

DNA: TGTGCCAGCAGTGATGTCGTACTTTCGGGGGACTATGGCTACACCTTC
CDR3: CASSDVVLSGDYGYTF
J: TRBJ1-2
V: TRBV2
size: .
D: .

DNA: TGCAGTGCTAGAGATACCCTGAAGGGAGGAGAGCAGTACTTC
CDR3: CSARDTLKGGEQYF
J: TRBJ2-7
V: TRBV20-1
size: many
D: .

DNA: TGCAGTGCTAGACAGGGGACCGGGGAGCTGTTTTTT
CDR3: CSARQGTGELFF
J: TRBJ2-2
V: TRBV20-1
size: few
D: .

DNA: TGTGCCACCAGCACAATGGTCAATCAGCCCCAGCATTTT
CDR3: CATSTMVNQPQHF
J: TRBJ1-5
V: TRBV15
size: few
D: .

DNA: TGTCCCACCAGTGATTTGGGCGGGAGTTTATCCGGGGAGCTGTTTTTT
CDR3: CPTSDLGGSLSGELFF
J: TRBJ2-2
V: TRBV24-1
size: .
D: TRBD2

DNA: TGCGCCAGCAGCTTGGACCCCTCTAATGAAAAACTGTTTTTT
CDR3: CASSLDPSNEKLFF
J: TRBJ1-4
V: TRBV5-1
size: few
D: .